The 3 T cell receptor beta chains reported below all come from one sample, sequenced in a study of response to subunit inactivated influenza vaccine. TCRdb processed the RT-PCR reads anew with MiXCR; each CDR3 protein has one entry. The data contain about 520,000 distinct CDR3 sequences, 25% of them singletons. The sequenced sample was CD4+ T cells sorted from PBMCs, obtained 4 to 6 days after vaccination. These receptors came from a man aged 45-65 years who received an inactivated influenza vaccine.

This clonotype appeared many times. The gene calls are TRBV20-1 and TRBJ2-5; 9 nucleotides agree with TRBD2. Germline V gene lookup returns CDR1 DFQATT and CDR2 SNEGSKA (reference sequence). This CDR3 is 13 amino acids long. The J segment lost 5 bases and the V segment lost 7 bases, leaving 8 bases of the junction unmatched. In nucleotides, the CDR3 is TGCAGTGGGATTGAGGCGGGGGGGGAGACCCAGTACTTC. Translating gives CSGIEAGGETQYF.

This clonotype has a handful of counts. CDR3 bases: TGTGCCAGCAGCCCCAGCGGGAGTACCAACAATGAGCAGTTCTTC. Its translation is CASSPSGSTNNEQFF. The rearrangement uses TRBV3-1 and TRBJ2-1, with 8 bases identical to TRBD2. The CDR3 contains 15 residues. In germline, CDR1 is LGHDT, CDR2 YNNKEL (reference sequence). Unmatched junction bases numbered 7, after V lost 4 bases and J lost 5 bases.

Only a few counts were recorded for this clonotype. In DNA, the CDR3 is TGTGCCAGCAGCTTCCGGCGGCGACAGGGACAAGAGACCCAGTACTTC. This gives the protein CASSFRRRQGQETQYF. This chain connects TRBV5-6 to TRBJ2-5; 7 bases are shared with TRBD1. Trimming cost V 2 bases and J 2 bases; bases outside gene matches: 9. Germline V lookup: CDR1 SGHDT, CDR2 YYEEEE. The CDR3 spans 16 residues.